The 19 T cell receptor beta chains below all came from one sample that was sequenced in a study of beta chain features in type 1 diabetes. Overall study results and limits: Shorter TCRB CDR3s, moderately but significantly so, were found in Type 1 diabetes patients in all four CD4+ subsets.

Expressed TCRB transcripts were sequenced because the entire RNA isolate underwent reverse transcription. The method was immunoSEQ multiplex PCR; TCRdb's version includes in-frame clones alone and lacks a portion of them. The sample carries 600,000 to 700,000 clones, roughly an eighth recorded once. These receptors are not linked to any known antigen. The material sequenced was naive CD4+ T cells from blood. The receptors derive from a man aged 30 to 39 with type 1 diabetes.

This clone was detected a few times. V usage is TRBV5-8 and J usage is TRBJ1-6; 8 bases align to TRBD1. Losses at the gene ends were 6 bases for V and 4 bases for J; bases not matched to a gene: 6. Germline-derived CDR1 and CDR2 are SGHTS and YDEGEE. The CDR3 spans 15 residues. The CDR3 region has the DNA TGTGCCAGCACCGACAGGGGAACATATAATTCACCCCTCCACTTT. It codes for CASTDRGTYNSPLHF.

This clone was seen only a few times. The J gene is TRBJ1-6, the V gene TRBV6-5, with TRBD1 identical over 9 bases. CDR1 and CDR2 from the germline V gene are MNHEY and SVGAGI. This CDR3 comprises 15 residues. Trimming at V came to 0 bases and at J to 10 bases, leaving 4 bases not matched to a gene. CDR3 nucleotides: TGTGCCAGCAGTTACTCCCGGGACAGGGAGTCACCCCTCCACTTT. Translation: CASSYSRDRESPLHF.

This clone was observed a handful of times. CDR3 amino acids: CASSPRTDQETQYF. Written as DNA, the CDR3 is TGTGCCAGCAGCCCCCGGACAGATCAAGAGACCCAGTACTTC. J is TRBJ2-5 and V is TRBV7-2; D may be TRBD1 (6 bases). Germline CDR1 SGHTA, CDR2 FQGNSA. V was shortened by 5 bases and J by 2 bases, with 12 bases between the two germline ends. The CDR3 covers 14 residues.

This rearrangement joins TRBV5-1 to TRBJ2-1; a weak D match, TRBD2 (6 bases). CDR1 and CDR2 from the germline V gene are SGHRS and YFSETQ. The V gene lost 0 bases and the J gene lost 0 bases, with 10 bases spanning the gap. The CDR3 is made up of 16 amino acids. The CDR3 here is CASSLEGTPSYNEQFF. As DNA, the CDR3 is TGCGCCAGCAGCTTGGAGGGGACTCCCTCCTACAATGAGCAGTTCTTC.

This clone was detected a few times. The V and J genes are TRBV5-4 and TRBJ1-2, with 9 bases fitting TRBD1. Germline values: CDR1 SGHNT, CDR2 YYREEE (reference sequence). This CDR3 is 14 amino acids long. V trimming: 4 bases; J trimming: 6 bases; junction bases outside the gene matches: 7. CDR3 nucleotide sequence: TGTGCCAGCAGCCCTTTACAGGGGGCGAATGGCTACACCTTC. This encodes CASSPLQGANGYTF.

This clone has a count of ten or more. The gene calls are TRBV7-2 and TRBJ1-4; D unclear. Trimming cost V 0 bases and J 5 bases, with 10 bases left between them. This CDR3 has 15 residues. The germline V gene has CDR1 SGHTA and CDR2 FQGNSA. The CDR3 bases are TGTGCCAGCAGCTTAGCAGCGACGGCGAATGAAAAACTGTTTTTT. Encoded protein: CASSLAATANEKLFF.

The chain joins TRBV5-1 to TRBJ2-1; no clear D gene. Germline CDR1 is SGHRS and CDR2 is YFSETQ. The CDR3 loop spans 14 amino acids. Trimming took off 0 bases at V and 5 bases at J, with 9 bases between the two ends. The CDR3 coding sequence is TGCGCCAGCAGCTTGGAAGGGCCTCACAATGAGCAGTTCTTC. Protein sequence: CASSLEGPHNEQFF.

The CDR3 DNA follows: TGTGCCAGAAGCTTGACCGGCACCTCTCACCCGGAGACCCAGTACTTC. Its translation: CARSLTGTSHPETQYF. The rearrangement uses TRBV5-3 and TRBJ2-5; D is unclear. TRBV5-3 is an ORF for which the function is uncertain. The CDR3 is made up of 16 amino acids. V was trimmed by 1 base and J by 5 bases, leaving 18 bases between them.

The chain joins TRBV4-2 to TRBJ2-5, with 11 bases fitting TRBD2. The CDR3 has 15 residues. Germline V gene sequence: CDR1 LGHNA, CDR2 YNFKEQ. V trimming: 0 bases; J trimming: 4 bases; junction bases outside the gene matches: 1. CDR3 in DNA: TGTGCCAGCAGCCAAGAAACTAGCGGGGGAGAGACCCAGTACTTC. It encodes CASSQETSGGETQYF.

The chain combines TRBV30 with TRBJ2-7, with D tentatively TRBD1 (6 bases). Germline CDR1 and CDR2: GTSNPN and SVGIG (reference sequence). The CDR3 sequence is 13 residues long. The germline V and J ends were trimmed by 3 bases and 2 bases, with 11 bases remaining between them. Written as DNA, the CDR3 is TGTGCCTGGAGCAGCGGACAGACCTACGAGCAGTACTTC. Amino acids: CAWSSGQTYEQYF.

The chain links TRBV19 to TRBJ2-5, with 7 bases identical to TRBD1. Germline V gives CDR1 LNHDA, CDR2 SQIVND (reference sequence). The CDR3 has 14 amino acids. Trimming removed 5 bases from V and 2 bases from J; junction bases left unmatched: 5. The DNA for the CDR3 is TGTGCCAGTAGTCAGTACAGGGGTCAAGAGACCCAGTACTTC. Translation: CASSQYRGQETQYF.

The chain links TRBV5-1 to TRBJ1-2; 8 positions agree with TRBD1. V dropped 2 bases and J dropped 8; count of bases not matched to a gene: 11. The germline gives CDR1 SGHRS, CDR2 YFSETQ. The CDR3 runs 15 residues. Here the CDR3 DNA reads TGCGCCAGCAGCTTCTCGATCGGACAGGGCTACGGCTACACCTTC. Protein product: CASSFSIGQGYGYTF.

This clone was seen a handful of times. V and J are TRBV11-3 and TRBJ2-1, with TRBD2 matching 14 bases. Germline CDR1 is SGHNT and CDR2 is YENEEA. Losses at the gene ends were 1 base for V and 4 bases for J; bases not matched to a gene: 3. The CDR3 runs 17 residues. This chain's CDR3 is CASSLGGTSGGYNEQFF. Written as DNA, the CDR3 is TGTGCCAGCAGCTTAGGCGGGACTAGCGGGGGTTACAATGAGCAGTTCTTC.

This CDR3 is CASSQYSLQETQYF. In DNA form, the CDR3 reads TGCGCCAGCAGCCAGTATAGTCTCCAAGAGACCCAGTACTTC. This chain connects TRBV4-1 to TRBJ2-5; D not certain. Per germline, CDR1 MGHRA and CDR2 YSYEKL. Trimming stripped 3 bases from V and 1 base from J, with 9 bases between. The CDR3 loop spans 14 amino acids.

The rearrangement uses TRBV21-1 and TRBJ1-4; the table's D gene call, TRBD1, was not cross checked with the DNA. TRBV21-1 is a pseudogene segment. The CDR3 totals 15 residues. CDR3 sequence (DNA): TGTGCCAGCAGCAGACACAGGGCCCATAATGAAAAACTGTTTTTT. This encodes CASSRHRAHNEKLFF.

The CDR3 is CASSLKRNLIGYGYTF. The CDR3 bases are TGTGCCAGCAGCTTAAAAAGGAACCTAATAGGCTATGGCTACACCTTC. The chain has TRBV13 and TRBJ1-2; D call uncertain. The V and J ends lost 2 bases and 4 bases respectively, with 17 bases between them. CDR3 length equals 16 residues. Germline loops: CDR1 PRHDT, CDR2 FYEKMQ (reference sequence). Filled out from reference TRBV13 and TRBJ1-2, the complete variable domain reads AAGVIQSPRHLIKEKRETATLKCYPIPRHDTVYWYQQGPGQDPQFLISFYEKMQSDKGSIPDRFSAQQFSDYHSELNMSSLELGDSALYFCASSLKRNLIGYGYTFGSGTRLTVV.

V usage is TRBV7-2 and J usage is TRBJ2-7, with TRBD2 matching over 11 bases. This CDR3 has 16 amino acids. Germline V gene sequence: CDR1 SGHTA, CDR2 FQGNSA. The J segment lost 3 bases and the V segment lost 1 base, leaving 5 bases of the junction unmatched. As DNA, the CDR3 is TGTGCCAGCAGCTTAGTGGCTAGCGGGGGGTTCTACGAGCAGTACTTC. Protein product: CASSLVASGGFYEQYF.

V usage is TRBV5-1 and J usage is TRBJ2-7; 7 bases match TRBD1. With 0 bases clipped from V and 0 bases from J, the junction kept 6 bases outside the gene matches. The CDR3 length is 16 residues. Germline V CDR1 and CDR2: SGHRS, YFSETQ. The CDR3: CASSLEIGTDSYEQYF. Written as DNA, the CDR3 is TGCGCCAGCAGCTTGGAAATTGGGACAGACTCCTACGAGCAGTACTTC.

This chain joins TRBV6-5 and TRBJ2-3, with D perhaps matching TRBD2 (5 bases). CDR1 and CDR2 (germline): MNHEY, SVGAGI. This CDR3 region has 15 residues. Trimming took off 0 bases at V and 1 base at J, with 8 bases between the two ends. CDR3 DNA sequence: TGTGCCAGCAGTTACTCTCGGACTCGCACAGATACGCAGTATTTT. This sequence encodes CASSYSRTRTDTQYF.